The present T cell receptor beta chain was sequenced within a study of OX40 agonist ivuxolimab in advanced cancers. The CDR3 is 16 amino acids. The germline CDR1 and CDR2 sequences are LNHDA and SQIVND (reference sequence). Trimming removed 2 bases from V and 5 bases from J, with 13 bases in between. This clone was detected once. The repertoire was sequenced with immunoSEQ multiplex PCR; TCRdb's copy has only in-frame clones and lacks some. The table records about 61,000 clones, 85% to 90% of them present only once. The clonotype originates from an adult with an advanced solid tumor such as melanoma, head and neck, liver or kidney cancer. The gene calls are TRBV19 and TRBJ1-6; perhaps TRBD1 as D (6 bases). Sequences were derived from CD4+ or CD8+ T cells sorted from blood, sampled in a trial of the OX40 agonist ivuxolimab. The CDR3 sequence: CASSIPGTLNNSPLHF. CDR3 coding DNA: TGTGCCAGTAGTATACCCGGGACACTCAATAATTCACCCCTCCACTTT.